The present T cell receptor (beta chain) was sequenced within a study of cytomegalovirus exposure and HLA in healthy donors. Study background: When roughly 420 donors were genotyped, just over 80% of them were found to fall in the Caucasian-associated ancestry cluster.

The PCR used 60 Vbeta and 13 Jbeta primers. Some clones are missing from TCRdb's copy, which holds only in-frame ones; the method was immunoSEQ multiplex PCR. The data show about 270,000 clones, about nine tenths seen once. Germline V CDR1 and CDR2: LGHNA, YNFKEQ. J lost 3 bases, V lost 0 bases, and 7 bases had no gene match. The CDR3 is 18 residues long. Points on this clone: No antigen is known for it.

Study outcomes and limitations: A later examination showed that TCR association rates differed by HLA locus, with DRB1 most and HLA-C fewest.

The sample was PBMCs. The chain has TRBV4-2 and TRBJ2-1, with 11 bases fitting TRBD2. This clonotype originated in a man between 40 and 49 years old in good health and CMV-seropositive. CDR3 bases: TGTGCCAGCAGCCAAGATGGGAGGGGGACTAGCGGCTACAATGAGCAGTTCTTC. It specifies CASSQDGRGTSGYNEQFF.